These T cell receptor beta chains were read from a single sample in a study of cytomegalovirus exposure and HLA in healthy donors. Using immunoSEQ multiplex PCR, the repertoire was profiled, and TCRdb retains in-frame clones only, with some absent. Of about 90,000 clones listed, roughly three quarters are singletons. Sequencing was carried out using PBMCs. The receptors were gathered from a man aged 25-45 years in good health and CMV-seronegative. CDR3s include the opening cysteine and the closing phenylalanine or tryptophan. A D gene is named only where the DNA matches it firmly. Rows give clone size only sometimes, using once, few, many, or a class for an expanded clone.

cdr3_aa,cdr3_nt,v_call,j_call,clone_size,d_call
CASSAGTSGGTTDTQYF,TGTGCCAGCAGCGCCGGGACTAGCGGGGGTACCACAGATACGCAGTATTTT,TRBV9,TRBJ2-3,.,TRBD2
CSVGDHRGIEAFF,TGCAGCGTCGGAGACCACAGGGGGATTGAAGCTTTCTTT,TRBV29-1,TRBJ1-1,.,TRBD1
CSVSWTGGAVVGETQYF,TGCAGCGTTTCTTGGACAGGGGGCGCGGTGGTAGGGGAGACCCAGTACTTC,TRBV29-1,TRBJ2-5,.,TRBD1
CASSVGGGRQSFHQDTQYF,TGTGCCAGCAGCGTAGGGGGGGGACGACAAAGTTTTCATCAAGATACGCAGTATTTT,TRBV9,TRBJ2-3,.,TRBD2
CASSSQGHANSPLHF,TGTGCCAGCAGCTCCCAGGGCCACGCTAATTCACCCCTCCACTTT,TRBV11-2,TRBJ1-6,.,.
CAITPSSSGNTIYF,TGTGCCATCACACCCTCGAGCTCTGGAAACACCATATATTTT,TRBV10-3,TRBJ1-3,.,.
CASSSRALRGTEAFF,TGTGCCAGCAGCTCCAGGGCCCTGAGGGGGACTGAAGCTTTCTTT,TRBV7-2,TRBJ1-1,.,.
CASSRDRGAGNTIYF,TGTGCCAGCAGCCGTGACAGGGGGGCTGGAAACACCATATATTTT,TRBV7-2,TRBJ1-3,.,TRBD1
CASSEYGGVNTEAFF,TGTGCCAGCAGTGAATACGGGGGAGTGAACACTGAAGCTTTCTTT,TRBV25-1,TRBJ1-1,.,.
CASSPRSAGGPEAFF,TGTGCCAGCAGCCCACGAAGCGCCGGGGGTCCTGAAGCTTTCTTT,TRBV7-2,TRBJ1-1,.,.
CASSSSGTASGNTIYF,TGTGCCAGCAGCTCCTCCGGGACAGCCTCTGGAAACACCATATATTTT,TRBV7-2,TRBJ1-3,.,TRBD1
CASSHRGTEAFF,TGTGCCAGCAGCCATAGGGGAACTGAAGCTTTCTTT,TRBV7-9,TRBJ1-1,.,.
CAWSWTGEHYGCTF,TGTGCCTGGAGTTGGACAGGGGAGCACTATGGCTGCACCTTC,TRBV30,TRBJ1-2,.,TRBD1
CASSIQGQSNTEAFF,TGTGCCAGCAGTATCCAGGGACAATCGAACACTGAAGCTTTCTTT,TRBV2,TRBJ1-1,few,.
CASSANTGELFF,TGCGCCTCCAGTGCGAACACCGGGGAGCTGTTTTTT,TRBV5-1,TRBJ2-2,.,.
CASNSGGVSYNEQFF,TGTGCCAGCAATAGTGGCGGGGTCTCCTACAATGAGCAGTTCTTC,TRBV6-1,TRBJ2-1,.,.
CASRPDSSYEQYF,TGCGCCAGCAGGCCCGACAGTTCCTACGAGCAGTACTTC,TRBV5-1,TRBJ2-7,.,.
CAWNVGTGNQPQHF,TGTGCCTGGAATGTCGGTACAGGGAATCAGCCCCAGCATTTT,TRBV30,TRBJ1-5,.,.
CASSRGAALGEKLFF,TGCGCCAGCAGCCGGGGGGCAGCGTTAGGTGAAAAACTGTTTTTT,TRBV5-1,TRBJ1-4,few,.
CASSYSMVGQDYEQYF,TGTGCCAGCAGTTACTCGATGGTCGGACAGGACTACGAGCAGTACTTC,TRBV6-5,TRBJ2-7,once,TRBD1
CASRVQGAGGAFF,TGTGCCAGCAGGGTTCAGGGAGCGGGCGGTGCTTTCTTT,TRBV2,TRBJ1-1,.,.
CASSSQGGYEQYF,TGTGCCAGCAGTTCACAGGGGGGCTACGAGCAGTACTTC,TRBV6-6,TRBJ2-7,.,TRBD1
CASTLQGNQPQHF,TGTGCCAGCACATTACAAGGCAATCAGCCCCAGCATTTT,TRBV6-6,TRBJ1-5,.,.
CASLPGQGLNTEAFF,TGTGCCAGTTTACCGGGACAGGGGCTGAACACTGAAGCTTTCTTT,TRBV19,TRBJ1-1,.,TRBD1
CASSEESGGQPQHF,TGTGCCAGCAGTGAAGAATCAGGGGGCCAGCCCCAGCATTTT,TRBV2,TRBJ1-5,.,TRBD1
CASSYTGGTEAFF,TGTGCCAGCAGCTACACAGGGGGCACTGAAGCTTTCTTT,TRBV5-4,TRBJ1-1,few,TRBD1
CASSWDRGRPDTQYF,TGTGCCAGCAGTTGGGACAGGGGGCGCCCAGATACGCAGTATTTT,TRBV6-6,TRBJ2-3,.,TRBD1
CASSLSEGPTIAGYTF,TGTGCCAGCAGTTTATCGGAAGGACCGACTATAGCGGGCTACACCTTC,TRBV27,TRBJ1-2,.,.
CASTSPSRYEAFF,TGTGCCAGCACGTCCCCCTCGAGATACGAAGCTTTCTTT,TRBV6-1,TRBJ1-1,.,.
CASSLSAGYQPQHF,TGTGCCAGCAGCTTGTCGGCAGGGTATCAGCCCCAGCATTTT,TRBV5-5,TRBJ1-5,.,.
CASSQVGANYGYTF,TGTGCCAGCAGCCAAGTAGGGGCTAACTATGGCTACACCTTC,TRBV4-2,TRBJ1-2,.,.
CASSLGRGRYSNQPQHF,TGTGCCAGCAGCTTAGGCAGGGGTCGTTATAGCAATCAGCCCCAGCATTTT,TRBV7-2,TRBJ1-5,.,.
CATSRVPGLIQPQHF,TGTGCCACCAGCAGAGTCCCGGGTCTGATTCAGCCCCAGCATTTT,TRBV15,TRBJ1-5,.,.
CASSFSVISNQPQHF,TGTGCCAGCAGTTTCTCAGTTATAAGCAATCAGCCCCAGCATTTT,TRBV28,TRBJ1-5,.,.
CASSPTRTGGSYGYTF,TGTGCCAGCAGTCCAACTCGGACAGGCGGTAGTTATGGCTACACCTTC,TRBV28,TRBJ1-2,many,TRBD1
CASSLNMVEGTEAFF,TGTGCCAGCAGCTTAAACATGGTGGAGGGGACTGAAGCTTTCTTT,TRBV7-9,TRBJ1-1,few,.
CASSPIFGDGYTF,TGTGCCAGCTCACCTATCTTCGGAGATGGCTACACCTTC,TRBV18,TRBJ1-2,.,.
CASSLVAQGGGGTEAFF,TGTGCCAGCAGCTTAGTGGCACAGGGGGGTGGAGGCACTGAAGCTTTCTTT,TRBV7-2,TRBJ1-1,few,TRBD1
CASSVEGGQYF,TGTGCCAGCAGCGTTGAAGGGGGGCAGTACTTC,TRBV7-2,TRBJ2-7,.,.
CASSYSRTGGNYGYTF,TGTGCCAGCAGTTACTCGCGAACGGGGGGCAACTATGGCTACACCTTC,TRBV6-5,TRBJ1-2,.,.
CASSPSGTGTWNTEAFF,TGTGCCAGCAGCCCGTCCGGGACAGGGACTTGGAACACTGAAGCTTTCTTT,TRBV5-4,TRBJ1-1,.,TRBD1
CATSRDPGGSHGNTIYF,TGTGCCACCAGCAGAGACCCGGGAGGCAGTCACGGAAACACCATATATTTT,TRBV15,TRBJ1-3,.,.
CASSQIRGQETQYF,TGTGCCAGCAGCCAAATCAGGGGGCAAGAGACCCAGTACTTC,TRBV14,TRBJ2-5,.,TRBD1
CASSSGQGSRPASPLHF,TGTGCCAGCAGCTCCGGACAGGGTTCTCGTCCAGCTTCACCCCTCCACTTT,TRBV7-2,TRBJ1-6,.,TRBD1
CAWSPRDRGSVNEKLFF,TGTGCCTGGAGTCCAAGGGACAGGGGATCAGTTAATGAAAAACTGTTTTTT,TRBV30,TRBJ1-4,few,TRBD1
CASSLLGTENEKLFF,TGTGCCAGCAGCCTACTAGGGACAGAGAATGAAAAACTGTTTTTT,TRBV7-9,TRBJ1-4,.,TRBD1
CASSSWSGTVIREYF,TGTGCCAGCAGCTCGTGGTCCGGGACAGTTATACGAGAGTACTTC,TRBV7-8,TRBJ2-7,.,TRBD1
CASGFDCWNEAFF,TGTGCTAGTGGTTTCGACTGCTGGAATGAAGCTTTCTTT,TRBV12-5,TRBJ1-1,.,.
CASSQWGQADTQYF,TGTGCTAGCAGCCAATGGGGGCAGGCAGATACGCAGTATTTT,TRBV7-7,TRBJ2-3,.,.
CASSSTSGGTEKLFF,TGTGCCAGCAGCTCGACCTCAGGGGGAACTGAAAAACTGTTTTTT,TRBV7-9,TRBJ1-4,.,TRBD1
CASSIETGGYEQYF,TGTGCCAGTAGTATAGAGACAGGGGGGTACGAGCAGTACTTC,TRBV19,TRBJ2-7,.,TRBD1
CASSQDLGQVNQPQHF,TGTGCCAGCAGCCAAGATTTGGGGCAGGTCAATCAGCCCCAGCATTTT,TRBV4-2,TRBJ1-5,few,.
CASSPTRQGQETQYF,TGTGCCAGCAGCCCAACCAGACAGGGTCAAGAGACCCAGTACTTC,TRBV7-3,TRBJ2-5,.,TRBD1
CASRTQILSTDTQYF,TGTGCCAGCAGAACCCAGATTCTTAGCACAGATACGCAGTATTTT,TRBV2,TRBJ2-3,.,.
CANSASYGGRGGAFF,TGTGCCAACAGCGCCTCGTACGGTGGCCGAGGGGGAGCTTTCTTT,TRBV9,TRBJ1-1,.,.
CASRQGAQFYNEQFF,TGTGCCAGCAGGCAGGGGGCCCAATTTTACAATGAGCAGTTCTTC,TRBV6-6,TRBJ2-1,.,TRBD1
CAGARRSGSYEQYF,TGTGCCGGGGCCCGGCGGAGTGGGTCCTACGAGCAGTACTTC,TRBV7-2,TRBJ2-7,.,.
CATSGGQNYEQYF,TGTGCCACCAGTGGGGGACAGAACTACGAGCAGTACTTC,TRBV15,TRBJ2-7,once,TRBD1
CASSLVGGPTQPQHF,TGTGCCAGCAGCTTGGTCGGGGGACCGACTCAGCCCCAGCATTTT,TRBV5-5,TRBJ1-5,.,.